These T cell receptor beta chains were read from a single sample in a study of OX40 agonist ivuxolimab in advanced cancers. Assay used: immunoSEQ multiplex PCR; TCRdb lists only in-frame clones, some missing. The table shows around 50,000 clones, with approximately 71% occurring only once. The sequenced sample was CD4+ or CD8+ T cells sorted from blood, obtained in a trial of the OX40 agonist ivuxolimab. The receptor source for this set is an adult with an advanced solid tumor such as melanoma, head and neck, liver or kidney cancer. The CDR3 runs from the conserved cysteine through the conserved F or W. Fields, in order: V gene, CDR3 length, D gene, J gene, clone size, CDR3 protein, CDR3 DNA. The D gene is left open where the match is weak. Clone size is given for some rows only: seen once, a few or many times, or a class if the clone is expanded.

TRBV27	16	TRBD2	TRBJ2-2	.	CASRRLGLANTGELFF	TGTGCCAGCCGTCGCTTGGGACTAGCGAACACCGGGGAGCTGTTTTTT
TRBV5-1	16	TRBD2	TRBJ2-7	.	CASRPGSAGGLGEQYF	TGCGCCAGCAGACCAGGCTCGGCGGGGGGCCTGGGCGAGCAGTACTTC
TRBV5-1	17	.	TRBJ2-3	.	CASSKTSDSPSTDTQYF	TGCGCCAGCAGCAAGACCTCCGACAGTCCGAGCACAGATACGCAGTATTTT
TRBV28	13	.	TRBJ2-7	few	CASSLTGGYEQYF	TGTGCCAGCAGTCTTACAGGAGGGTACGAGCAGTACTTC
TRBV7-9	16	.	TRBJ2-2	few	CASSLEWASNTGELFF	TGTGCCAGCAGCTTAGAGTGGGCTTCGAACACCGGGGAGCTGTTTTTT
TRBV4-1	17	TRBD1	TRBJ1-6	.	CASSQVGQGLHNSPLHF	TGCGCCAGCAGCCAAGTGGGACAGGGTTTACATAATTCACCCCTCCACTTT
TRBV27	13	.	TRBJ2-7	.	CASSLWGADEQYF	TGTGCCAGCAGTTTATGGGGGGCTGACGAGCAGTACTTC
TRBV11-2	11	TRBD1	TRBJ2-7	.	CASSLQGTTYF	TGTGCCAGCAGCCTACAGGGGACAACATACTTC
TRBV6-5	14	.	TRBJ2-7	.	CASSDNTPTDEQYF	TGTGCCAGCAGTGACAACACTCCCACCGACGAGCAGTACTTC
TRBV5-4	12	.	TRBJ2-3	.	CASSLGSDTQYF	TGTGCCAGCAGCTTGGGGTCAGATACGCAGTATTTT
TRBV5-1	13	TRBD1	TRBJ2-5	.	CASSLTGSETQYF	TGCGCCAGCAGTCTGACAGGGTCTGAGACCCAGTACTTC
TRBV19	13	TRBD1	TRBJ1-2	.	CASSDRGRRGYTF	TGTGCCAGTAGTGACAGGGGGCGCCGTGGCTACACCTTC
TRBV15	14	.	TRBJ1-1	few	CATNPRGSATEAFF	TGTGCCACCAACCCCAGGGGATCGGCCACTGAAGCTTTCTTT
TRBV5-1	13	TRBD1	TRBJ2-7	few	CASSQGQSYEQYF	TGCGCCAGCAGCCAGGGACAGTCCTACGAGCAGTACTTC
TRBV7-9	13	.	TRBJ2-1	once	CASSPSITSEQFF	TGTGCCAGCAGCCCCTCGATAACCAGTGAGCAGTTCTTC
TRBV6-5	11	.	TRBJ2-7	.	CASGKDYEQYF	TGTGCCAGCGGTAAAGACTACGAGCAGTACTTC
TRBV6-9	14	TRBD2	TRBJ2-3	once	CASSSDSGRGTQYF	TGTGCCAGCAGTTCCGATAGCGGGAGAGGTACGCAGTATTTT
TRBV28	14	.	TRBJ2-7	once	CASRTQSNPYEQYF	TGTGCCAGCAGAACACAGTCGAACCCATACGAGCAGTACTTC
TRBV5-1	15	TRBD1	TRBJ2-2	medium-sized	CASSAGTGNTGELFF	TGCGCCAGCAGCGCAGGGACAGGGAACACCGGGGAGCTGTTTTTT
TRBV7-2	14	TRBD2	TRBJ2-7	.	CASSRTSGIYEQYF	TGTGCCAGCAGCCGGACTAGCGGGATTTACGAGCAGTACTTC
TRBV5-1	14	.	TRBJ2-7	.	CASSSTPGDDEQYF	TGCGCCAGCAGCTCCACCCCCGGCGACGACGAGCAGTACTTC
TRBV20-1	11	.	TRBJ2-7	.	CSASSIYEQYF	TGCAGTGCTAGTTCCATATACGAGCAGTACTTC
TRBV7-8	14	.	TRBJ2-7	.	CASSSGILTYEQYF	TGTGCCAGCAGCTCCGGGATTCTCACCTACGAGCAGTACTTC
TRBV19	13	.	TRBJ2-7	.	CASKGRPGYEQYF	TGTGCCAGTAAGGGACGACCGGGCTACGAGCAGTACTTC
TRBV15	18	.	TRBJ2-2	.	CATSRGSLGGSNTGELFF	TGTGCCACCAGCAGAGGGTCCTTAGGCGGATCGAACACCGGGGAGCTGTTTTTT
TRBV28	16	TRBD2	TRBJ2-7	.	CASSLGGLAGAYEQYF	TGTGCCAGCAGTTTAGGCGGACTAGCGGGGGCCTACGAGCAGTACTTC
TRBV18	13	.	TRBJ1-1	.	CASSTDENTEAFF	TGTGCCAGCTCAACAGACGAGAACACTGAAGCTTTCTTT
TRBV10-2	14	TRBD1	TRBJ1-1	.	CASRTTGGNTEAFF	TGCGCCAGCAGAACTACAGGGGGCAACACTGAAGCTTTCTTT
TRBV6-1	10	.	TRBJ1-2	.	CASSRYGYTF	TGTGCCAGCAGTCGCTATGGCTACACCTTC
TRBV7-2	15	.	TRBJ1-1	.	CASSLEGPRNTEAFF	TGTGCCAGCAGCTTAGAGGGGCCGCGGAACACTGAAGCTTTCTTT
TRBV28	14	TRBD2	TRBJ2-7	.	CASSLWGTSGSRYF	TGTGCCAGCAGTTTATGGGGGACTAGCGGGAGCCGGTACTTC
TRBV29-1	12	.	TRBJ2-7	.	CSVVRIKGEQYF	TGCAGCGTTGTCCGGATAAAGGGCGAGCAGTACTTC
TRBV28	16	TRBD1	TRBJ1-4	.	CASSISGGGYNEKLFF	TGTGCCAGCAGCATCTCAGGGGGCGGGTATAATGAAAAACTGTTTTTT
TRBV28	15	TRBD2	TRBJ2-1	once	CASSGTSGNYNEQFF	TGTGCCAGCAGCGGGACTAGCGGGAACTACAATGAGCAGTTCTTC
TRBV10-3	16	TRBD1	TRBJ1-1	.	CAISDRNRGVNTEAFF	TGTGCCATCAGTGACCGCAACAGGGGAGTGAACACTGAAGCTTTCTTT
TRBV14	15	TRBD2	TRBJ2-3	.	CASSPTSGSRGTQYF	TGTGCCAGCAGCCCGACTAGCGGGAGTCGGGGTACGCAGTATTTT
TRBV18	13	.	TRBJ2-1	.	CASAELENNEQFF	TGTGCCAGCGCAGAGTTAGAGAACAATGAGCAGTTCTTC
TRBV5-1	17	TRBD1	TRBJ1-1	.	CASSLTQTGGFGTEAFF	TGCGCCAGCAGCTTGACCCAGACAGGGGGCTTCGGCACTGAAGCTTTCTTT
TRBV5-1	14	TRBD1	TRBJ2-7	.	CASSLEGTGYEQYF	TGCGCCAGCAGCTTGGAAGGGACAGGCTACGAGCAGTACTTC
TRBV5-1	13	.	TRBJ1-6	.	CASRRDGNSPLHF	TGCGCCAGCCGCCGGGATGGTAATTCACCCCTCCACTTT
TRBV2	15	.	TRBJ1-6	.	CARGRPNFAHSPLHF	TGTGCCAGGGGGAGGCCGAACTTCGCCCATTCACCCCTCCACTTT
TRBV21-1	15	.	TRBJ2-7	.	CASSSPTSGSYEQYF	TGTGCCAGCAGCTCACCAACTAGCGGGAGCTACGAGCAGTACTTC
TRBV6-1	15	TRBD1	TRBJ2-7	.	CASRSRDRARWEQYF	TGTGCCAGCAGGAGCCGGGACAGGGCTCGGTGGGAGCAGTACTTC
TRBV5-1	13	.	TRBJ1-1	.	CASRPVRQIEAFF	TGCGCCAGCAGGCCCGTCAGACAGATAGAAGCTTTCTTT
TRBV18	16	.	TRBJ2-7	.	CASSPTRLDSGYEQYF	TGTGCCAGCTCACCAACCCGACTTGACAGTGGATACGAGCAGTACTTC
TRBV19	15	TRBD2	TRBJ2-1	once	CASSMRLAVYNEQFF	TGTGCCAGTAGTATGCGGCTAGCGGTCTACAATGAGCAGTTCTTC
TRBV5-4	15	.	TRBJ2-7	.	CASSSGGTGIYEQYF	TGTGCCAGCAGCTCGGGAGGGACAGGGATCTACGAGCAGTACTTC
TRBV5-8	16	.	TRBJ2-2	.	CASSLGDGRNTGELFF	TGTGCCAGCAGCTTGGGGGACGGACGGAACACCGGGGAGCTGTTTTTT
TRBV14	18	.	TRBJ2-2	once	CASSQGQPVVADTGELFF	TGTGCCAGCAGCCAAGGGCAACCGGTGGTGGCGGACACCGGGGAGCTGTTTTTT
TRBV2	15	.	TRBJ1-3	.	CASSESPTRRNTIYF	TGTGCCAGCAGTGAATCACCCACAAGGCGAAACACCATATATTTT
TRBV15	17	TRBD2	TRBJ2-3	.	CATSRESLAGATDTQYF	TGTGCCACCAGCAGAGAATCATTAGCGGGAGCCACAGATACGCAGTATTTT
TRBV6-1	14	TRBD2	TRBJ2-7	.	CASQGLAGVDEQYF	TGTGCCAGCCAGGGACTAGCGGGAGTTGACGAGCAGTACTTC